The clone carrying this TCR beta chain was seen a few times. The antigen remains undetermined. Each individual donor underwent a draw of ten milliliters of peripheral blood. Each sample yielded at least 6 micrograms of PBMC total RNA. Then a second PCR, running roughly 7 to 11 cycles, was carried out with a sample-barcoded 5' primer and a J-beta primer mix. One entry per CDR3 protein, called by TCRdb with MiXCR from the 5' RACE reads. Among 1.4 million to 1.5 million distinct CDR3 sequences listed, about 40% were seen once. V lost 3 bases to trimming and J lost 4 bases; unmatched junction nucleotides: 8. In germline, CDR1 is SGDLS, CDR2 YYNGEE. This CDR3 is 18 amino acids long. The sample originates from a study of blood T cells in healthy people across ages. The study, taken as a whole, reports: Comparison with aged donors showed that long-lived donors had more naive CD4+ cells and higher diversity.

The sequence came from a woman between 18 and 29 years old in good health. The chain combines TRBV9 with TRBJ2-3, with 16 bases that match TRBD2. The sequenced sample consisted of blood. CDR3 DNA: TGTGCCAGCAGCGACGACCCCGGGACTAGCGGGAGGGCAGATACGCAGTATTTT. Translated: CASSDDPGTSGRADTQYF.